A selection of T cell receptor beta chains follows, all from one sample in a study of multiple sclerosis patients with progressive multifocal leukoencephalopathy. Method: immunoSEQ multiplex PCR; TCRdb's copy keeps in-frame clones and lacks some. The sample holds fewer than 35,000 clones, around 89% seen once. The sample consisted of PBMCs. The receptors derive from a human donor with multiple sclerosis. Each CDR3 is given with its conserved first and last residue. D genes are given only for firm matches. Clone size is given for some rows only: seen once, a few or many times, or a class if the clone is expanded.

CDR3	DNA	D	V	J	size
CASSYSIGGEQYF	TGTGCCAGCAGTTACTCGATAGGCGGCGAGCAGTACTTC	-	TRBV6-5	TRBJ2-7	-
CASSSPPGTGGREQYF	TGTGCCAGCAGCTCCCCCCCTGGGACAGGGGGGAGGGAGCAGTACTTC	TRBD1	TRBV7-2	TRBJ2-7	-
CASSQARVTYNEQFF	TGCGCCAGCAGCCAAGCGAGGGTGACCTACAATGAGCAGTTCTTC	-	TRBV4-3	TRBJ2-1	-
CASSIVLAGGSEQFF	TGTGCCAGTAGTATTGTACTAGCGGGAGGAAGTGAGCAGTTCTTC	TRBD2	TRBV19	TRBJ2-1	-
CASSPTVAGEQYF	TGTGCCAGCAGTCCCACCGTTGCGGGGGAGCAGTACTTC	-	TRBV6-5	TRBJ2-7	-
CASSQTGLGGANVLTF	TGTGCCAGCAGCCAAACGGGGCTTGGCGGGGCCAACGTCCTGACTTTC	-	TRBV14	TRBJ2-6	-
CASSQGRRGELFF	TGCGCCAGCAGCCAGGGGCGTAGGGGGGAGCTGTTTTTT	-	TRBV4-3	TRBJ2-2	-
CASSPGGASGREQYF	TGTGCCAGCAGCCCCGGCGGTGCTAGCGGTCGCGAGCAGTACTTC	TRBD2	TRBV7-2	TRBJ2-7	-
CASSFSTEKLFF	TGTGCCAGCAGCTTCTCTACAGAAAAACTGTTTTTT	-	TRBV5-6	TRBJ1-4	-
CASSSPDRNTEAFF	TGTGCCAGTAGTTCCCCTGACAGGAACACTGAAGCTTTCTTT	-	TRBV19	TRBJ1-1	-
CASSLSPPTGFEANVLTF	TGTGCCAGCAGTTTATCGCCCCCGACAGGGTTCGAGGCCAACGTCCTGACTTTC	TRBD1	TRBV27	TRBJ2-6	-
CASSLVLSDEQFF	TGCGCCAGCAGCTTGGTGCTATCGGATGAGCAGTTCTTC	-	TRBV5-1	TRBJ2-1	once
CASSSGRGWDTEAFF	TGTGCCAGCAGCTCCGGCCGGGGGTGGGACACTGAAGCTTTCTTT	-	TRBV7-6	TRBJ1-1	-
CASSYGLNNIGAQFF	TGTGCCAGCAGCTACGGACTCAATAACATTGGGGCGCAGTTCTTC	-	TRBV7-2	TRBJ2-1	-
CAISDRDTEAFF	TGTGCCATCAGTGACAGGGACACTGAAGCTTTCTTT	-	TRBV10-3	TRBJ1-1	-
CASSPGLAGGTGELFF	TGTGCCAGCAGCCCCGGACTAGCGGGAGGGACCGGGGAGCTGTTTTTT	TRBD2	TRBV5-4	TRBJ2-2	-
CAIDRDVAHYGYTF	TGTGCCATAGACCGGGACGTAGCCCACTATGGCTACACCTTC	-	TRBV28	TRBJ1-2	-
CASSSGTASNQPQHF	TGTGCCAGCAGCTCAGGGACAGCAAGCAATCAGCCCCAGCATTTT	TRBD1	TRBV7-2	TRBJ1-5	-
CASSQDRIGYTEAFF	TGCGCCAGCAGCCAAGATCGGATAGGGTACACTGAAGCTTTCTTT	-	TRBV4-1	TRBJ1-1	-
CATSGRGGYEQYF	TGTGCCACTAGCGGGAGGGGGGGCTACGAGCAGTACTTC	TRBD2	TRBV12-5	TRBJ2-7	-